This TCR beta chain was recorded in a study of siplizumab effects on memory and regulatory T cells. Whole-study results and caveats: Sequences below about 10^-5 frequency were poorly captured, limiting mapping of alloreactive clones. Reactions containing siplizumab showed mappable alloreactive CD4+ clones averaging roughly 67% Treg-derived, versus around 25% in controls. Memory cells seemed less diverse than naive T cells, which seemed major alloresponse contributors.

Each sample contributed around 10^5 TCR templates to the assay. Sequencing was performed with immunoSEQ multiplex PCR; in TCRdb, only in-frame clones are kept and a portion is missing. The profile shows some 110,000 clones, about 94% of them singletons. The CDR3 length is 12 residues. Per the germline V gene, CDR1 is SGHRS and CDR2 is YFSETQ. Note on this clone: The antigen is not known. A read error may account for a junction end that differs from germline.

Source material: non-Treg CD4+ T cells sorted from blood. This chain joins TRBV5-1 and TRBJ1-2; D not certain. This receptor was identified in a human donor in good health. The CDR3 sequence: CASSLANYGYTF. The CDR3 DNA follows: TGCGCCAGCAGCTTGGCTAATTATGGCTACACCTTC.